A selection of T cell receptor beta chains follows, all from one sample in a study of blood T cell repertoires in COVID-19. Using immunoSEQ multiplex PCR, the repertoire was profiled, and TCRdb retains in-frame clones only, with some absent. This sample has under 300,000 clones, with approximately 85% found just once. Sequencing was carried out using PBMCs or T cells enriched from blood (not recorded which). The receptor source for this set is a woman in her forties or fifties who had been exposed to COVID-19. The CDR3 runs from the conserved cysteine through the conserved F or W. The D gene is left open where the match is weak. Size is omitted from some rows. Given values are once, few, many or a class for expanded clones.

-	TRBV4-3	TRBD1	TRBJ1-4	CASSQGWGQGDEKLFF	TGCGCCAGCAGCCAAGGCTGGGGACAGGGAGATGAAAAACTGTTTTTT
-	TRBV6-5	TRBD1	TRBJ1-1	CASSQQGMNTEAFF	TGTGCCAGCAGCCAACAGGGGATGAACACTGAAGCTTTCTTT
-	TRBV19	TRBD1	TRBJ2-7	CASRFTTGTAYEQYF	TGTGCCAGTAGGTTTACGACAGGGACCGCCTACGAGCAGTACTTC
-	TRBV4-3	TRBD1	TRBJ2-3	CASSPQGRWTDTQYF	TGCGCCAGCAGCCCACAGGGGCGATGGACAGATACGCAGTATTTT
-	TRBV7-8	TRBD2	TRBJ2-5	CASSLGAAGLRGQYF	TGTGCCAGCAGCCTAGGGGCAGCGGGGCTCCGGGGCCAGTACTTC
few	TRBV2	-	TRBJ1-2	CASSSLDSESYGYTF	TGTGCCTCCTCGTCCTTGGACAGCGAGTCTTATGGCTACACCTTC
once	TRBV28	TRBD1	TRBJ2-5	CASSFGQEETQYF	TGTGCCAGCAGTTTCGGACAGGAAGAGACCCAGTACTTC
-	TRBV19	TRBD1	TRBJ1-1	CASSNIYGTGKAEAFF	TGTGCCAGTAGTAACATCTATGGGACAGGGAAAGCTGAAGCTTTCTTT
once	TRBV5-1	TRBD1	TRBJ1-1	CASSLPGTGYEAFF	TGCGCCAGCAGCTTACCCGGGACAGGCTATGAAGCTTTCTTT
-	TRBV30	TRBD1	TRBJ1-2	CAWKMGQHYGYTF	TGTGCCTGGAAAATGGGACAGCACTATGGCTACACCTTC
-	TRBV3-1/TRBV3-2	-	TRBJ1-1	CASSQVPSGAATEAFF	TGTGCCAGCAGCCAAGTCCCCTCTGGGGCCGCCACTGAAGCTTTCTTT
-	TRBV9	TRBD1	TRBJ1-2	CASSVDPFSTGPDGYTF	TGTGCCAGCAGCGTAGACCCCTTTTCGACAGGGCCCGATGGCTACACCTTC
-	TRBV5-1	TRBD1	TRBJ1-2	CASSLGDRGWSNYGYTF	TGCGCCAGCAGCTTGGGGGACAGGGGGTGGTCTAACTATGGCTACACCTTC
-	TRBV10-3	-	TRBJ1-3	CASGLMAGNTIYF	TGTGCCAGCGGATTGATGGCTGGAAACACCATATATTTT
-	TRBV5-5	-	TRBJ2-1	CASSLAEGYNEQFF	TGTGCCAGCAGCTTGGCCGAGGGATACAATGAGCAGTTCTTC
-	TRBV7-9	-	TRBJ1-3	CASSYLWETSGNTIYF	TGTGCCAGCAGCTACCTTTGGGAGACCTCTGGAAACACCATATATTTT
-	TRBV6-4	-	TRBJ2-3	CASSDSGGADTQYF	TGTGCCAGCAGTGACTCTGGAGGGGCAGATACGCAGTATTTT
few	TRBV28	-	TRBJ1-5	CASSHGGQPQHF	TGTGCCAGCAGCCATGGGGGGCAGCCCCAGCATTTT
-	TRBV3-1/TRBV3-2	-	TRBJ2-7	CASSQVRGREQYF	TGTGCCAGCAGCCAAGTCAGGGGCCGCGAGCAGTACTTC
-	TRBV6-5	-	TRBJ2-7	CARISGVSYEQYF	TGTGCCCGAATCTCAGGGGTCTCCTACGAGCAGTACTTC
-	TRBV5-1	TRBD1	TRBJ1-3	CASSSISGTGGNTIYF	TGCGCCAGCAGCTCAATCTCCGGGACAGGGGGAAACACCATATATTTT
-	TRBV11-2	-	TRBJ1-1	CASSFDTEAFF	TGTGCCAGCAGCTTCGACACTGAAGCTTTCTTT
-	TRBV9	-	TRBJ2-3	CASSVTTRDTQYF	TGTGCCAGCAGCGTAACGACTAGAGATACGCAGTATTTT
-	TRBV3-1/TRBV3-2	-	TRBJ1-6	CASSHEPSGSPLHF	TGTGCCAGCAGCCATGAGCCGTCAGGCTCACCCCTCCACTTT
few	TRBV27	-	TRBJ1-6	CASGAGRNSPLHF	TGTGCCAGCGGTGCAGGGCGGAATTCACCCCTCCACTTT
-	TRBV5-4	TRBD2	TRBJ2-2	CASSPGLAGTGELFF	TGTGCCAGCAGCCCAGGACTAGCGGGCACCGGGGAGCTGTTTTTT